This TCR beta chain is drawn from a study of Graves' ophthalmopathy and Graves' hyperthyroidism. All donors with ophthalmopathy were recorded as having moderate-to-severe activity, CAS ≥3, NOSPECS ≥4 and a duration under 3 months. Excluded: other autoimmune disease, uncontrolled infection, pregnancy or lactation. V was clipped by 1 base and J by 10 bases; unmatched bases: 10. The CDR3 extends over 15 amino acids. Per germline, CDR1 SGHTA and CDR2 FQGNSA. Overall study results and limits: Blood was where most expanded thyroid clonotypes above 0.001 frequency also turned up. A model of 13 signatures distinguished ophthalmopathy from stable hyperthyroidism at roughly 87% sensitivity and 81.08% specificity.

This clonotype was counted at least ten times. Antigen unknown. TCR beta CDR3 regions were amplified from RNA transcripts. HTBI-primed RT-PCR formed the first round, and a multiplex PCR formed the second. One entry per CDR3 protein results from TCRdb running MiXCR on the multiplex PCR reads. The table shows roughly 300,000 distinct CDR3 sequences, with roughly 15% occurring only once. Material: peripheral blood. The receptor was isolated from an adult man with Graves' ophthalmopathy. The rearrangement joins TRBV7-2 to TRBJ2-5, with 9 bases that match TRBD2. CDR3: CASSLGAGGTPSQYF. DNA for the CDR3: TGTGCCAGCAGCTTAGGGGCGGGGGGGACCCCAAGCCAGTACTTC. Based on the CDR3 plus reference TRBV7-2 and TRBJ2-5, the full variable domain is GAGVSQSPSNKVTEKGKDVELRCDPISGHTALYWYRQSLGQGLEFLIYFQGNSAPDKSGLPSDRFSAERTGGSVSTLTIQRTQQEDSAVYLCASSLGAGGTPSQYFGPGTRLLVL.